The 32 T cell receptor beta chains below were found in one sample sequenced in a study of blood T cell repertoires in COVID-19. Sequenced by immunoSEQ multiplex PCR; TCRdb stores in-frame clones only, minus some. The repertoire holds 120,000 or so clones, 86% seen once, with almost 4.5% in the top ten. Material: peripheral blood. These TCRs come from a man aged 35 to 55 with acute or convalescent COVID-19.

The chain employs TRBV13 and TRBJ2-3, with TRBD1 identical over 7 bases. CDR3 length: 16 residues. The V segment lost 5 bases and the J segment 5 bases; nucleotides outside the gene matches: 13. Germline-derived CDR1 and CDR2 are PRHDT and FYEKMQ (reference sequence). CDR3 amino acids: CASSLRTGPRVDTQYF. CDR3 sequence (DNA): TGTGCCAGCAGCCTTCGGACAGGTCCACGGGTAGATACGCAGTATTTT.

The rearrangement uses TRBV6-5 and TRBJ2-1; a possible D gene is TRBD2 (6 bases). CDR1 and CDR2 (germline): MNHEY, SVGAGI. Deletions cut 0 bases from V and 8 bases from J, with 11 bases between. The CDR3 has 14 residues. The DNA of the CDR3 is TGTGCCAGCAGTTACTCGTCGGCTAGCGATGAGCAGTTCTTC. Encoded protein: CASSYSSASDEQFF.

The chain links TRBV6-4 to TRBJ2-7; 7 nucleotides agree with TRBD1. From germline, CDR1 is MRHNA and CDR2 SNTAGT. The CDR3 is 13 amino acids. The V segment lost 4 bases and the J segment 5 bases; nucleotides outside the gene matches: 5. The CDR3 DNA sequence: TGTGCCAGCAGTGCAGACAGGGACAACGAGCAGTACTTC. Translation gives CASSADRDNEQYF.

The V call is TRBV7-2, the J call TRBJ2-2; D is perhaps TRBD1 (7 bases). V was pared by 5 bases and J by 1 base, with 8 bases between. CDR1 and CDR2 from the germline V gene are SGHTA and FQGNSA. The CDR3 loop spans 14 amino acids. The DNA for the CDR3 is TGTGCCAGCAGCCAGGGGGGGAACACCGGGGAGCTGTTTTTT. Residues: CASSQGGNTGELFF.

The V and J genes are TRBV2 and TRBJ1-5; D is possibly TRBD1 (5 bases). Looked up from germline, CDR1 is SNHLY and CDR2 is FYNNEI. V was cut by 11 bases and J by 7 bases, with 18 bases left in between. The CDR3 extends over 13 amino acids. CDR3 sequence (DNA): TGTGCCTGTGGCGGGGCTGGGAAGCAGCCCCAGCATTTT. Its protein is CACGGAGKQPQHF.

The count of this clone is one. The identical CDR3 is also encoded by other nucleotide sequences in the sample. The gene calls are TRBV6-5 and TRBJ1-4, with a possible D match to TRBD1 (6 bases). Trimming removed 2 bases at V and 3 bases at J, with 10 bases between. CDR3 size: 15 residues. Germline V gives CDR1 MNHEY, CDR2 SVGAGI. This CDR3 is CASSYAGQPNEKLFF. The DNA for the CDR3 is TGTGCCAGCAGTTACGCCGGACAGCCTAATGAAAAACTGTTTTTT.

This clone appeared once. This chain uses TRBV3-1 (or the pseudogene TRBV3-2) with TRBJ1-1, with a tentative D call TRBD1 (5 bases). This CDR3 comprises 14 residues. CDR1 LGHDT and CDR2 YNNKEL come from the germline V gene (reference sequence). V shed 4 bases and J shed 7 bases, with 16 bases lying between them. The CDR3 DNA reads as TGTGCCAGCAGCCTTCAAGTGGGACTCCGTGAAGCTTTCTTT. Translated, it gives CASSLQVGLREAFF.

V and J are TRBV27 and TRBJ1-1, with D possibly matching TRBD1 (5 bases). The CDR3 has 15 amino acids. The ends were cut back, 1 base at V and 5 bases at J, with 14 bases in the middle. Per the germline V gene, CDR1 is MNHEY and CDR2 is SMNVEV (reference sequence). The CDR3 here is CASSLWGGRVTEAFF. The CDR3 DNA reads as TGTGCCAGCAGTTTATGGGGGGGGAGGGTAACTGAAGCTTTCTTT.

This chain uses TRBV29-1 with TRBJ1-2; D gene ambiguous. Per germline, CDR1 SQVTM and CDR2 ANQGSEA. This CDR3 has 12 amino acids. With 0 bases removed from V and 2 bases from J, the gap between germline ends came to 4 bases. CDR3 residues: CSVEDPNYGYTF. The CDR3 DNA sequence: TGCAGCGTTGAAGATCCAAACTATGGCTACACCTTC.

The chain carries TRBV29-1 and TRBJ2-7, with 8 bases identical to TRBD1. The CDR3 loop spans 14 amino acids. With 6 bases clipped from V and 1 base from J, the junction kept 8 bases outside the gene matches. Germline assignment: CDR1 SQVTM and CDR2 ANQGSEA. DNA of the CDR3: TGCAGCGTCGTTACCGGGACAGGTTCCTACGAGCAGTACTTC. It encodes CSVVTGTGSYEQYF.

The chain links TRBV19 to TRBJ1-1, with no clear D. Germline values: CDR1 LNHDA, CDR2 SQIVND (reference sequence). The CDR3 consists of 14 residues. V lost 3 bases and J 3 bases, leaving 11 bases between the germline ends. As DNA, the CDR3 is TGTGCCAGTAGTATCTTGGGGAGGCACACTGAAGCTTTCTTT. Protein product: CASSILGRHTEAFF.

CDR3 coding DNA: TGTGCCAGCTCACCAGGAGCGGACTACAATGAGCAGTTCTTC. It specifies CASSPGADYNEQFF. The genes are TRBV18 and TRBJ2-1; D is possibly TRBD2 (5 bases). The CDR3 contains 14 residues. Between the trimmed V and J ends, which lost 2 bases and 3 bases, there was a span of 8 bases. Germline CDR1 is KGHSH and CDR2 is LQKENI.

This rearrangement joins TRBV4-1 to TRBJ1-3; D may be TRBD1 (5 bases). V was shortened by 1 base and J by 1 base, with 11 bases between the two germline ends. The CDR3 runs 16 residues. Germline V lookup: CDR1 MGHRA, CDR2 YSYEKL. This CDR3 is CASSQGRAGSGNTIYF. The CDR3 coding sequence is TGCGCCAGCAGCCAAGGAAGGGCAGGGTCTGGAAACACCATATATTTT.

The chain carries TRBV30 and TRBJ1-4, with a weak D call TRBD1 (5 bases). Germline CDR1 and CDR2: GTSNPN and SVGIG (reference sequence). With 2 bases removed from V and 8 bases from J, the gap between germline ends came to 15 bases. The CDR3 is made up of 14 amino acids. CDR3 bases: TGTGCCTGGAGTATGAGGCAGGGAGGGGAAAAACTGTTTTTT. Amino acids: CAWSMRQGGEKLFF.

This chain connects TRBV11-2 to TRBJ2-2, with D uncertain. The germline V and J ends were trimmed by 5 bases and 0 bases, with 13 bases remaining between them. The CDR3 loop spans 16 amino acids. The germline V gene has CDR1 SGHAT and CDR2 FQNNGV. DNA of the CDR3: TGTGCCAGCAGCACAGTCCGGTTCTCGAACACCGGGGAGCTGTTTTTT. Its translation: CASSTVRFSNTGELFF.

This clone showed up just once. This chain uses TRBV4-1 with TRBJ1-6; 9 nucleotides agree with TRBD1. CDR1 is MGHRA, CDR2 YSYEKL, per germline. V trimming: 0 bases; J trimming: 7 bases; junction bases outside the gene matches: 4. There are 16 residues in the CDR3. DNA for the CDR3: TGCGCCAGCAGCCAAGATCGGGGACAGGGCAATTCACCCCTCCACTTT. This encodes CASSQDRGQGNSPLHF.

CDR3 region: CASGTGGQETQYF. For the CDR3, the DNA is TGTGCCAGTGGAACAGGGGGCCAAGAGACCCAGTACTTC. The chain employs TRBV25-1 and TRBJ2-5; 8 positions match TRBD1. CDR3 length: 13 residues. The germline gives CDR1 MGHDK, CDR2 SYGVNS. The ends lost 9 bases at V and 1 base at J; junction bases unmatched: 4. Variable domain in full (rest from reference TRBV25-1 and TRBJ2-5): EADIYQTPRYLVIGTGKKITLECSQTMGHDKMYWYQQDPGMELHLIHYSYGVNSTEKGDLSSESTVSRIRTEHFPLTLESARPSHTSQYLCASGTGGQETQYFGPGTRLLVL.

This CDR3 reads CASSIVANTEAFF. DNA of the CDR3: TGTGCCAGTAGTATTGTGGCGAACACTGAAGCTTTCTTT. The chain combines TRBV19 with TRBJ1-1; D call uncertain. V was shortened by 3 bases and J by 1 base, with 6 bases between the two germline ends. Germline CDR1 LNHDA, CDR2 SQIVND (reference sequence). The CDR3 is made up of 13 amino acids.

The chain is built from TRBV3-1 (or the pseudogene TRBV3-2) and TRBJ2-2, with TRBD1 matching 9 bases. Looked up from germline, CDR1 is LGHDT and CDR2 is YNNKEL (reference sequence). The V segment lost 1 base and the J segment 1 base; nucleotides outside the gene matches: 7. This CDR3 is built from 18 residues. CDR3: CASSQVGLGQGNTGELFF. The CDR3 DNA reads TGTGCCAGCAGCCAAGTGGGATTGGGACAGGGGAACACCGGGGAGCTGTTTTTT.

V gene TRBV19 combines with J gene TRBJ2-2, with D unresolved. The V end lost 7 bases, the J end lost 3 bases, and 9 bases lay between the germline ends. The length of the CDR3 is 13 residues. Germline V lookup: CDR1 LNHDA, CDR2 SQIVND (reference sequence). The CDR3 DNA follows: TGTGCCAGTACGAGAGGAGACACCGGGGAGCTGTTTTTT. Its protein is CASTRGDTGELFF.

The gene calls are TRBV30 and TRBJ2-7; the match to TRBD2 covers 9 bases. Trimming at V came to 0 bases and at J to 2 bases, leaving 8 bases not matched to a gene. CDR3 length: 16 amino acids. CDR1 and CDR2 from the germline V gene are GTSNPN and SVGIG (reference sequence). CDR3 amino acids: CAWSVLTSGGAYEQYF. CDR3 bases: TGTGCCTGGAGTGTTTTGACTAGCGGAGGGGCCTACGAGCAGTACTTC.

The chain combines TRBV6-5 with TRBJ1-2; a possible D gene is TRBD1 (5 bases). CDR3 length equals 15 residues. The V end lost 5 bases, the J end lost 7 bases, and 20 bases lay between the germline ends. CDR1 and CDR2 from the germline V gene are MNHEY and SVGAGI. The CDR3 DNA reads as TGTGCCAGCAGTCAGATGACCGGGGGAGTCTTTGGCTACACCTTC. Its protein product is CASSQMTGGVFGYTF.

The table lists this clone with a few counts. The chain joins TRBV5-1 to TRBJ2-7; possibly TRBD1 for D (5 bases). Germline V lookup: CDR1 SGHRS, CDR2 YFSETQ. The CDR3 is made up of 14 amino acids. With 0 bases removed from V and 2 bases from J, the gap between germline ends came to 9 bases. CDR3: CASSLATGAYEQYF. CDR3 nucleotide sequence: TGCGCCAGCAGCTTGGCCACAGGAGCCTACGAGCAGTACTTC.

V usage is TRBV27 and J usage is TRBJ2-7; TRBD1 is a possible D gene (6 bases). The CDR3 is 15 amino acids. Trimming removed 5 bases from V and 3 bases from J, with 17 bases in between. CDR1 MNHEY and CDR2 SMNVEV come from the germline V gene (reference sequence). The CDR3 DNA is TGTGCCAGCAGTGTACAGGGCGAGAGGCTCTACGAGCAGTACTTC. Protein sequence: CASSVQGERLYEQYF.

CDR3 loop: CASPSRGYQPQHF. CDR3 DNA sequence: TGTGCCAGCCCGAGTCGGGGTTATCAGCCCCAGCATTTT. J is TRBJ1-5 and V is TRBV12-3 or TRBV12-4; D gene unclear. The CDR3 covers 13 residues. The V end was cut by 8 bases, the J end by 5 bases, with 13 bases between.

The chain recombines TRBV4-2 with TRBJ1-2; a possible D gene is TRBD1 (5 bases). CDR1 and CDR2 (germline): LGHNA, YNFKEQ. The CDR3 totals 15 residues. V was pared by 1 base and J by 2 bases, with 11 bases between. CDR3: CASSQGSAGNYGYTF. The CDR3 DNA is TGTGCCAGCAGCCAAGGAAGTGCAGGGAACTATGGCTACACCTTC.

The chain links TRBV3-1 (or the pseudogene TRBV3-2) to TRBJ1-1; the D gene is possibly TRBD1 (6 bases). CDR3 length: 13 amino acids. V lost 2 bases and J lost 6, with 10 bases in between. Germline V gene sequence: CDR1 LGHDT, CDR2 YNNKEL (reference sequence). As DNA, the CDR3 is TGTGCCAGCAGCCAACAGGGGCCGGCTGAAGCTTTCTTT. Protein: CASSQQGPAEAFF.

The J gene is TRBJ1-2, the V gene TRBV15, with unresolved D. The CDR3 loop spans 13 amino acids. The V gene's germline CDR1 is LNHNV and CDR2 YYDKDF (reference sequence). V lost 4 bases and J lost 5, with 11 bases in between. DNA of the CDR3: TGTGCCACCAGCATCCTAACGGGGTATGGCTACACCTTC. It translates to CATSILTGYGYTF.

This chain links TRBV5-1 with TRBJ2-1, with D perhaps TRBD1 (5 bases). From germline, CDR1 is SGHRS and CDR2 YFSETQ. V dropped 1 base and J dropped 7 bases, with 15 bases sitting between them. CDR3 length equals 15 residues. Here the CDR3 DNA reads TGCGCCAGCAGCTTGTGGGCGGCCTCAGGGAATGAGCAGTTCTTC. Its protein is CASSLWAASGNEQFF.

This rearrangement joins TRBV4-3 to TRBJ1-2, with a tentative D call TRBD1 (5 bases). In germline, CDR1 is LGHNA, CDR2 YSLEER. V lost 4 bases and J lost 0, with 18 bases in between. The CDR3 contains 17 residues. The CDR3 sequence: CASSPKGRILSNYGYTF. Here the CDR3 DNA reads TGCGCCAGCAGCCCCAAGGGGAGGATACTTTCTAACTATGGCTACACCTTC.

The chain joins TRBV19 to TRBJ1-1; 10 bases agree with TRBD1. Looked up from germline, CDR1 is LNHDA and CDR2 is SQIVND (reference sequence). V shed 4 bases and J 4 bases; nucleotides not matched to a gene: 6. The CDR3 is made up of 15 amino acids. This CDR3 is CASSRQGASGTEAFF. As DNA, the CDR3 is TGTGCCAGTAGTAGACAGGGGGCCTCGGGCACTGAAGCTTTCTTT.

V gene TRBV19 combines with J gene TRBJ1-1, with a tentative D call TRBD1 (6 bases). The CDR3 runs to 15 residues. Germline V gene sequence: CDR1 LNHDA, CDR2 SQIVND (reference sequence). Trimming cost V 5 bases and J 1 base, with 14 bases left between them. CDR3 region: CASSGPGGPNTEAFF. Here the CDR3 DNA reads TGTGCCAGTAGTGGGCCGGGGGGCCCGAACACTGAAGCTTTCTTT.